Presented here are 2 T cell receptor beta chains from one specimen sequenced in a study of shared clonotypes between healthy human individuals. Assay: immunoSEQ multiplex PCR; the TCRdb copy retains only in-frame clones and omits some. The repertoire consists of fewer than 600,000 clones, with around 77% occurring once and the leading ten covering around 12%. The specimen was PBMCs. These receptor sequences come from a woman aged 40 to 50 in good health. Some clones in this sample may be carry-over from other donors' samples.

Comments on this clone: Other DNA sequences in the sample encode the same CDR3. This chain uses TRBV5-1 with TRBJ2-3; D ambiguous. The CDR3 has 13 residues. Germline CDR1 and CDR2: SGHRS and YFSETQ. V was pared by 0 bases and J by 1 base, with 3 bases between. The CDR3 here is CASSLGGTDTQYF. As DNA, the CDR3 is TGCGCCAGCAGCTTGGGGGGCACAGATACGCAGTATTTT.

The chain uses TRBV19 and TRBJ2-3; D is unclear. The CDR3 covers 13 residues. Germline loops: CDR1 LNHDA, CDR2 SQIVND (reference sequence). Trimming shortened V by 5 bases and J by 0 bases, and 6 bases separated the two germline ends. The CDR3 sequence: CASSEISTDTQYF. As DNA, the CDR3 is TGTGCCAGTAGTGAAATTAGCACAGATACGCAGTATTTT.